This entry describes one T cell receptor (beta chain). Antigen: not known. The germline CDR1 and CDR2 sequences are SGHNT and YENEEA. Deletions cut 5 bases from V and 0 bases from J, with 11 bases between. This CDR3 has 15 residues. Treatment: 15 to 20 received Ad26.COV2.S at low or high dose, single or two shots; 5 received placebo; per-sample allocation not given. Collection of samples fell on day 63 after the first vaccine or placebo injection. Boston supplied an adult donor aged 18-55 years. Participants' vaccine, an Ad26 vector, delivered Wuhan-strain SARS-CoV-2 spike. The data were produced by immunoSEQ multiplex PCR, yet TCRdb's version contains in-frame clones alone and is incomplete. The sample holds fewer than 400,000 clones; just under 85% are singletons and the top ten take 2% to 2.5%. This record belongs to a study of Ad26.COV2.S vaccination and SARS-CoV-2 variants. Study information: Participants got Ad26.COV2.S intramuscularly, once or twice 56 days apart.

Findings of the study overall: Placebo recipients showed lower spike-specific TCR breadth than vaccinees.

The sequence derives from a person between 18 and 60 years old who received the Ad26.COV2.S COVID-19 vaccine or a placebo. This chain joins TRBV11-3 and TRBJ2-1; D remains ambiguous. The material sequenced was peripheral blood, taken in a trial of Ad26.COV2.S vaccine versus placebo. CDR3: CASSVQWSSYNEQFF. The CDR3 DNA reads as TGTGCCAGCAGCGTTCAATGGAGCTCCTACAATGAGCAGTTCTTC.